These T cell receptor beta chains were read from a single sample in a study of OX40 agonist ivuxolimab in advanced cancers. The repertoire was sequenced with immunoSEQ multiplex PCR; TCRdb's copy has only in-frame clones and lacks some. The data contain 65,000 to 75,000 clones, roughly 85% of them singletons. The sequenced sample was CD4+ or CD8+ T cells sorted from blood, obtained in a trial of the OX40 agonist ivuxolimab. Source of these receptors: an adult with an advanced solid tumor such as melanoma, head and neck, liver or kidney cancer. The CDR3 runs from the conserved cysteine through the conserved F or W. Fields, in order: D gene, J gene, clone size, V gene, CDR3 DNA, CDR3 protein. D genes are given only for firm matches. A clone size is listed for some rows: how often the clone was seen (once, few, many), or a class if it is expanded.

d_gene: TRBD1; j_gene: TRBJ2-7; abundance: NA; v_gene: TRBV7-2; CDR3nt: TGTGCCAGCAGCTCGACAGGGAACGAGCAGTACTTC; CDR3aa: CASSSTGNEQYF
d_gene: NA; j_gene: TRBJ2-7; abundance: NA; v_gene: TRBV11-2; CDR3nt: TGTGCCAGCAGCTTAGTTGGTGGCAGGGGCCCCAACGAGCAGTACTTC; CDR3aa: CASSLVGGRGPNEQYF
d_gene: NA; j_gene: TRBJ2-3; abundance: NA; v_gene: TRBV6-5; CDR3nt: TGTGCCAGGATCCGGTCGGGGTGCACAGATACGCAGTATTTT; CDR3aa: CARIRSGCTDTQYF
d_gene: NA; j_gene: TRBJ1-4; abundance: NA; v_gene: TRBV28; CDR3nt: TGTGCCAGCAGTTTATTACGGCCCGGCAATGAAAAACTGTTTTTT; CDR3aa: CASSLLRPGNEKLFF
d_gene: TRBD2; j_gene: TRBJ2-1; abundance: NA; v_gene: TRBV14; CDR3nt: TGTGCCAGCAGCCCGACTAGCTACGATGAGCAGTTCTTC; CDR3aa: CASSPTSYDEQFF
d_gene: TRBD1; j_gene: TRBJ1-6; abundance: NA; v_gene: TRBV11-3; CDR3nt: TGTGCCAGCAGCTTGGACCAGGGGGGAAGCTCCTATAATTCACCCCTCCACTTT; CDR3aa: CASSLDQGGSSYNSPLHF
d_gene: NA; j_gene: TRBJ2-7; abundance: NA; v_gene: TRBV6-1; CDR3nt: TGTGCCAGCAGTGATGTCCTTAACCGGGGAAGTAGGCACGAGCAGTACTTC; CDR3aa: CASSDVLNRGSRHEQYF
d_gene: NA; j_gene: TRBJ2-7; abundance: NA; v_gene: TRBV5-4; CDR3nt: TGTGCCAGCAGAAATGAGGAGGGGGCGCGGCAGTACTTC; CDR3aa: CASRNEEGARQYF
d_gene: NA; j_gene: TRBJ1-1; abundance: once; v_gene: TRBV6-5; CDR3nt: TGTGCCAGCAGAAGCACAAAGTACACTGAAGCTTTCTTT; CDR3aa: CASRSTKYTEAFF
d_gene: NA; j_gene: TRBJ2-3; abundance: NA; v_gene: TRBV25-1; CDR3nt: TGTGCCAGCAGTCCCGGGGCCCGCACAGATACGCAGTATTTT; CDR3aa: CASSPGARTDTQYF
d_gene: NA; j_gene: TRBJ2-5; abundance: few; v_gene: TRBV18; CDR3nt: TGTGCCAGCTCCCTGACTGGGGCCGAGACCCAGTACTTC; CDR3aa: CASSLTGAETQYF
d_gene: NA; j_gene: TRBJ1-2; abundance: NA; v_gene: TRBV7-2; CDR3nt: TGTGCCAGCAGCTTAAACACAGGCACTAACTATGGCTACACCTTC; CDR3aa: CASSLNTGTNYGYTF
d_gene: NA; j_gene: TRBJ1-1; abundance: NA; v_gene: TRBV11-3; CDR3nt: TGTGCCAGCAGCTTAGCAGGCCGGGACACTGAAGCTTTCTTT; CDR3aa: CASSLAGRDTEAFF
d_gene: NA; j_gene: TRBJ2-6; abundance: NA; v_gene: TRBV2; CDR3nt: TGTGCCAGCAGAGGGGGCTCTGGGGCCAACGTCCTGACTTTC; CDR3aa: CASRGGSGANVLTF
d_gene: TRBD1; j_gene: TRBJ1-6; abundance: NA; v_gene: TRBV28; CDR3nt: TGTGCCAGCAGCCTTGGGACAGGGGAAGTAGTAAGGGGAAATTCACCCCTCCACTTT; CDR3aa: CASSLGTGEVVRGNSPLHF
d_gene: NA; j_gene: TRBJ1-2; abundance: NA; v_gene: TRBV2; CDR3nt: TGTGCCAGCAGTGAACAGGGCGATGGCTACACCTTC; CDR3aa: CASSEQGDGYTF
d_gene: NA; j_gene: TRBJ2-2; abundance: NA; v_gene: TRBV5-1; CDR3nt: TGCGCCAGCAGCTTGACAGATTACACCGGGGAGCTGTTTTTT; CDR3aa: CASSLTDYTGELFF
d_gene: TRBD1; j_gene: TRBJ1-1; abundance: few; v_gene: TRBV5-6; CDR3nt: TGTGCCAGCAGCTTGGGACAGGGGACGAACACTGAAGCTTTCTTT; CDR3aa: CASSLGQGTNTEAFF
d_gene: NA; j_gene: TRBJ2-5; abundance: few; v_gene: TRBV18; CDR3nt: TGTGCCAGCTCCCCCTACCAAGAGACCCAGTACTTC; CDR3aa: CASSPYQETQYF
d_gene: NA; j_gene: TRBJ1-5; abundance: NA; v_gene: TRBV28; CDR3nt: TGTGCCAGCAGTTTAGTGGCGAGGCCCCAGCATTTT; CDR3aa: CASSLVARPQHF
d_gene: NA; j_gene: TRBJ2-3; abundance: NA; v_gene: TRBV5-5; CDR3nt: TGTGCCAGCAGCACCCAACGGAAATCTAGCACAGATACGCAGTATTTT; CDR3aa: CASSTQRKSSTDTQYF
d_gene: NA; j_gene: TRBJ1-1; abundance: few; v_gene: TRBV30; CDR3nt: TGTGCCTGGAGTGTACGACAGAACACTGAAGCTTTCTTT; CDR3aa: CAWSVRQNTEAFF
d_gene: NA; j_gene: TRBJ1-1; abundance: NA; v_gene: TRBV6-1; CDR3nt: TGTGCCAGCCTGTTCCAGGGTCGGAACACTGAAGCTTTCTTT; CDR3aa: CASLFQGRNTEAFF
d_gene: NA; j_gene: TRBJ2-5; abundance: NA; v_gene: TRBV28; CDR3nt: TGTGCCAGCAGTTTGGGAGTAAAAGAGACCCAGTACTTC; CDR3aa: CASSLGVKETQYF
d_gene: TRBD2; j_gene: TRBJ2-2; abundance: NA; v_gene: TRBV10-3; CDR3nt: TGTGCCATCAGCGCTTATAGGCTAGCGGGACCCACCGGGGAGCTGTTTTTT; CDR3aa: CAISAYRLAGPTGELFF
d_gene: NA; j_gene: TRBJ1-6; abundance: NA; v_gene: TRBV5-1; CDR3nt: TGCGCCAGCAGCCTAGAAGCCACCTCCTATAATTCACCCCTCCACTTT; CDR3aa: CASSLEATSYNSPLHF
d_gene: NA; j_gene: TRBJ2-1; abundance: NA; v_gene: TRBV20-1; CDR3nt: TGCAGTGCTAGGGGTTACAATGAGCAGTTCTTC; CDR3aa: CSARGYNEQFF
d_gene: NA; j_gene: TRBJ1-1; abundance: NA; v_gene: TRBV28; CDR3nt: TGTGCCAGCAGTGCCCGTGGGGGCGCTGAAGCTTTCTTT; CDR3aa: CASSARGGAEAFF
d_gene: NA; j_gene: TRBJ2-7; abundance: NA; v_gene: TRBV28; CDR3nt: TGTGCCAGCCGCCACCCCAGCTCCTACGAGCAGTACTTC; CDR3aa: CASRHPSSYEQYF
d_gene: NA; j_gene: TRBJ1-1; abundance: NA; v_gene: TRBV6-6; CDR3nt: TGTGCCAGCAGTTACGGGGGTTATAACACTGAAGCTTTCTTT; CDR3aa: CASSYGGYNTEAFF
d_gene: NA; j_gene: TRBJ2-3; abundance: NA; v_gene: TRBV5-1; CDR3nt: TGCGCCAGCAGCTTGCCGGGTGCTGGAGATACGCAGTATTTT; CDR3aa: CASSLPGAGDTQYF
d_gene: NA; j_gene: TRBJ1-6; abundance: NA; v_gene: TRBV19; CDR3nt: TGTGCCAGTAGTAGCCTCGTGGGGAAGGAGTCGGGTTCACCCCTCCACTTT; CDR3aa: CASSSLVGKESGSPLHF
d_gene: TRBD2; j_gene: TRBJ2-3; abundance: NA; v_gene: TRBV7-2; CDR3nt: TGTGCCAGCAGCTTTACTAGCGGCACAGATACGCAGTATTTT; CDR3aa: CASSFTSGTDTQYF
d_gene: NA; j_gene: TRBJ1-5; abundance: NA; v_gene: TRBV6-5; CDR3nt: TGTGCCAGCAGATCACGGACGCGGGATCAGCCCCAGCATTTT; CDR3aa: CASRSRTRDQPQHF
d_gene: NA; j_gene: TRBJ2-7; abundance: few; v_gene: TRBV5-1; CDR3nt: TGCGCCAGCAGTTTCGGCGACAGTCTCGGAGACGAGCAGTACTTC; CDR3aa: CASSFGDSLGDEQYF
d_gene: TRBD1; j_gene: TRBJ2-2; abundance: NA; v_gene: TRBV5-1; CDR3nt: TGCGCCAGCAGCTTGGCCCGACAGGGATGGAACACCGGGGAGCTGTTTTTT; CDR3aa: CASSLARQGWNTGELFF
d_gene: NA; j_gene: TRBJ1-4; abundance: NA; v_gene: TRBV6-6; CDR3nt: TGTGCCAGCAGTTACGACCTCGGGACGACTAATGAAAAACTGTTTTTT; CDR3aa: CASSYDLGTTNEKLFF
d_gene: NA; j_gene: TRBJ1-2; abundance: NA; v_gene: TRBV19; CDR3nt: TGTGCCAGTAGTATCTGGCAGTTCTATGGCTACACCTTC; CDR3aa: CASSIWQFYGYTF
d_gene: NA; j_gene: TRBJ1-5; abundance: NA; v_gene: TRBV5-1; CDR3nt: TGCGCCAGCAGCTTGACCGCAGGGAGCGATCAGCCCCAGCATTTT; CDR3aa: CASSLTAGSDQPQHF
d_gene: NA; j_gene: TRBJ2-2; abundance: NA; v_gene: TRBV11-2; CDR3nt: TGTGCCAGCAGCTTCCGGCCCGGGGAGCTGTTTTTT; CDR3aa: CASSFRPGELFF
d_gene: NA; j_gene: TRBJ1-5; abundance: NA; v_gene: TRBV2; CDR3nt: TGTGCCAGCAACAGGGAGAACGATCAGCCCCAGCATTTT; CDR3aa: CASNRENDQPQHF
d_gene: NA; j_gene: TRBJ1-1; abundance: NA; v_gene: TRBV6-6; CDR3nt: TGTGCCAGCAGTTACTCGGGGGTGAACACTGAAGCTTTCTTT; CDR3aa: CASSYSGVNTEAFF
d_gene: NA; j_gene: TRBJ1-6; abundance: NA; v_gene: TRBV5-1; CDR3nt: TGCGCCAGCAGTCAGGATCTTGGTTCACCCCTCCACTTT; CDR3aa: CASSQDLGSPLHF
d_gene: NA; j_gene: TRBJ1-1; abundance: few; v_gene: TRBV28; CDR3nt: TGTGCCAGCACCGCCCCGGACGGGGACACTGAAGCTTTCTTT; CDR3aa: CASTAPDGDTEAFF
d_gene: TRBD2; j_gene: TRBJ2-4; abundance: NA; v_gene: TRBV28; CDR3nt: TGTGCCAGCAGTTTTTGGGGGATACTAGCGGGAGATTTCGCCAAAAACATTCAGTACTTC; CDR3aa: CASSFWGILAGDFAKNIQYF
d_gene: TRBD1; j_gene: TRBJ1-4; abundance: NA; v_gene: TRBV25-1; CDR3nt: TGTGCCAGCAGTGATACGGGACAGGGGACAACTAATGAAAAACTGTTTTTT; CDR3aa: CASSDTGQGTTNEKLFF